This TCR beta chain originates from a study of T cell repertoires in cytomegalovirus infection. Study in general: Indicated by public TCR beta signatures were CMV infection and matching HLA type.

Study-level findings and limits: HLA-C-restricted, CMV-specific TCR beta clonotypes were dominant ex vivo.

TCRdb re-derived calls from the reads in MiXCR, one entry per CDR3 protein. The sample records a few hundred thousand distinct CDR3 sequences, 15% to 20% being singletons. This clonotype appeared a few times. Its target is not known. V was trimmed by 0 bases and J by 3 bases, leaving 13 bases between them. The CDR3 has 16 residues. CDR1 is SGDLS, CDR2 YYNGEE, per germline. The receptor was isolated from a human donor in good health (CMV status not recorded). Some clones in this sample may be carry-over from other donors' samples. The V gene is TRBV9, the J gene TRBJ2-1, with D uncertain. Sequencing used PBMCs. CDR3 DNA sequence: TGTGCCAGCAGCGTAGGGGCTCCCGTTAGCTACAATGAGCAGTTCTTC. Its translation is CASSVGAPVSYNEQFF. Drawing the rest from reference TRBV9 and TRBJ2-1, the complete variable domain is DSGVTQTPKHLITATGQRVTLRCSPRSGDLSVYWYQQSLDQGLQFLIQYYNGEERAKGNILERFSAQQFPDLHSELNLSSLELGDSALYFCASSVGAPVSYNEQFFGPGTRLTVL.